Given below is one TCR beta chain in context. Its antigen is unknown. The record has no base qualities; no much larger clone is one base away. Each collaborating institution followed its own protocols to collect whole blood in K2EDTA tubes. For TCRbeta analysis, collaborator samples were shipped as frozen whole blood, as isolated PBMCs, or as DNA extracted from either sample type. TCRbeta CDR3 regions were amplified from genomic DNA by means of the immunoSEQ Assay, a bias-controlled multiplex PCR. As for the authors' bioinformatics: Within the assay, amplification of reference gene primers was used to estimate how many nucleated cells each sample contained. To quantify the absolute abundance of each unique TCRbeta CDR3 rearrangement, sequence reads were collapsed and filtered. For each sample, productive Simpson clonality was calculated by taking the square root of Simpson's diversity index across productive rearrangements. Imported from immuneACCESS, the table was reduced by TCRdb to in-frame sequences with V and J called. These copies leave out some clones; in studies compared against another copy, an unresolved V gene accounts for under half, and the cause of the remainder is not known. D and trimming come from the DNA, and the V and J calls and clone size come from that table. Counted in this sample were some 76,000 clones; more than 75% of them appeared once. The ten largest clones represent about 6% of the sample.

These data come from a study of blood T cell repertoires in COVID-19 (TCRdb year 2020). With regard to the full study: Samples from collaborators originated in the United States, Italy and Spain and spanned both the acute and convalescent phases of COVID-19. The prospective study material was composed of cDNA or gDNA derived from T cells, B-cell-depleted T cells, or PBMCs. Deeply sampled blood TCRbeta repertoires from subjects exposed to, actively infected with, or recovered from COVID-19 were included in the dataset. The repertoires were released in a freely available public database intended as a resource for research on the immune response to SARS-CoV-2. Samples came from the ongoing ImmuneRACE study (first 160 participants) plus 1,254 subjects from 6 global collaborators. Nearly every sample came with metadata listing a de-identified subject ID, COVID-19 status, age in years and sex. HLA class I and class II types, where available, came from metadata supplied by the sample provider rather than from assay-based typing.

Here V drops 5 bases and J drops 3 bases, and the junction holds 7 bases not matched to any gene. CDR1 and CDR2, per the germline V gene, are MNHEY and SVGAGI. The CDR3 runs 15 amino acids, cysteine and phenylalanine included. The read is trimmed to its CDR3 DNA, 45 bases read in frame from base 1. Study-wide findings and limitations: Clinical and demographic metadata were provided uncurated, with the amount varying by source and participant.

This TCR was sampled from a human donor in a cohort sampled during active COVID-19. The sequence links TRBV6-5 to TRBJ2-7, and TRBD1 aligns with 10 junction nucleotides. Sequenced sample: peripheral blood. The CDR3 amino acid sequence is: CASSLWRDRGYEQYF. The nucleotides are TGTGCCAGCAGTCTTTGGAGGGACAGGGGCTACGAGCAGTACTTC.